This TCR beta chain was obtained from a study of T cells after yellow fever vaccination. Study-wide results and limits: Subsequent to the booster, the majority of primary-vaccination clones reappeared (around 95% CD4, 85% to 90% CD8). Peak timing came faster in the weaker secondary response, day 5 versus 15.

A universal primer site and UMIs were added as TCR cDNA was made by 5'RACE template switching. Using its own MiXCR run on the 5' RACE reads, TCRdb lists one record per CDR3 protein. The data contain about 630,000 distinct CDR3 sequences, 9% to 15% of them seen just once; the ten biggest clones take up just under 15%. The CDR3 contains 19 residues. Concerning this clonotype itself: Antigen: not known.

Here the sequenced sample was PBMCs, taken on the day of the yellow fever booster vaccination. This clonotype originated in a man aged 25 to 40 who received the YFV17D yellow fever vaccine. The rearrangement joins TRBV7-5 to TRBJ2-5; the D call TRBD1 from the table was never checked on the DNA. TRBV7-5 is a documented pseudogene. The CDR3: CSSVSPGSYRDREKETQYF. Written as DNA, the CDR3 is TGCAGCTCTGTGTCTCCTGGCAGCTACCGGGACAGGGAAAAGGAGACCCAGTACTTC.